This passage covers 22 T cell receptor beta chains from one sample sequenced in a study of blood T cells in healthy people across ages. Alongside a J-beta primer mix, a sample-barcoded 5' primer served in a second PCR lasting about 7 to 11 cycles. MiXCR, applied by TCRdb to the 5' RACE reads, yields one record per CDR3 protein. The data hold about 800,000 distinct CDR3 sequences, with roughly 25% observed a single time. The same data also went into a second study, on T cells of mothers and their children.

Sample: blood. The origin of the receptors is a boy younger than 18 in good health.

The chain carries TRBV24-1 and TRBJ1-5; D may be TRBD1 (6 bases). In germline, CDR1 is KGHDR, CDR2 SFDVKD. The CDR3 has 13 amino acids. With 9 bases removed from V and 3 bases from J, the gap between germline ends came to 11 bases. CDR3 DNA sequence: TGTGCCACCGCAGGGGCGGACAATCAGCCCCAGCATTTT. It encodes CATAGADNQPQHF.

V and J are TRBV9 and TRBJ1-6; D possibly corresponds to TRBD1 (5 bases). The ends were cut back, 3 bases at V and 9 bases at J, with 16 bases in the middle. Germline V gene sequence: CDR1 SGDLS, CDR2 YYNGEE. The CDR3 covers 15 residues. CDR3 nucleotide sequence: TGTGCCAGCAGCGCAGGGCGGGCCCTTGGTTCACCCCTCCACTTT. Protein: CASSAGRALGSPLHF. The full variable domain, its missing parts supplied by reference TRBV9 and TRBJ1-6, is DSGVTQTPKHLITATGQRVTLRCSPRSGDLSVYWYQQSLDQGLQFLIQYYNGEERAKGNILERFSAQQFPDLHSELNLSSLELGDSALYFCASSAGRALGSPLHFGNGTRLTVT.

The genes are TRBV27 and TRBJ2-4; D might be TRBD1 or TRBD2, each matching 6 bases. The CDR3 runs to 15 residues. The V end was cut by 6 bases, the J end by 13 bases, with 25 bases between. Germline V gene data show CDR1 as MNHEY and CDR2 as SMNVEV (reference sequence). CDR3 in DNA: TGTGCCAGCAGCCCCCGCACCGGGGTTGCGGGACAACAGTACTTC. Protein product: CASSPRTGVAGQQYF.

This sequence joins TRBV3-1 and TRBJ2-6, with D perhaps TRBD2 (5 bases). Germline V gives CDR1 LGHDT, CDR2 YNNKEL (reference sequence). The CDR3 sequence is 18 residues long. Trimming cost V 0 bases and J 0 bases, with 12 bases left between them. The CDR3 nucleotides read TGTGCCAGCAGCCAAGAGGGCCGGGGTGGCTCTGGGGCCAACGTCCTGACTTTC. Amino acids: CASSQEGRGGSGANVLTF.

The chain links TRBV5-1 to TRBJ2-2; TRBD1 is a possible D gene (5 bases). The CDR3 is made up of 16 amino acids. Germline lookup yields CDR1 SGHRS and CDR2 YFSETQ. V gave up 0 bases and J gave up 6 bases, with 15 bases separating them. CDR3 DNA sequence: TGCGCCAGCAGCTTGGAGGGTCCAGGGTTAGCCGGGGAGCTGTTTTTT. It yields the protein CASSLEGPGLAGELFF.

A few counts support this clonotype. This chain links TRBV29-1 with TRBJ2-7; D uncertain. Germline V gene lookup returns CDR1 SQVTM and CDR2 ANQGSEA. The CDR3 runs to 12 residues. Deletions cut 3 bases from V and 10 bases from J, with 16 bases between. In DNA, the CDR3 is TGCAGCGTTGAGATCTCCGGAAGTGCTCAGTACTTC. Amino acids: CSVEISGSAQYF.

The V and J genes are TRBV11-2 and TRBJ2-7; D may match TRBD1 or TRBD2 (5 bases each). The germline gives CDR1 SGHAT, CDR2 FQNNGV. CDR3 size: 12 residues. Between the trimmed V and J ends, which lost 5 bases and 6 bases, there was a span of 11 bases. CDR3 bases: TGTGCCAGCAGCCGGGGACCTGTCGAGCAGTACTTC. It is translated as CASSRGPVEQYF.

This clonotype was seen a few times. A junction boundary mismatches the germline segment, possibly from a read error. The chain uses TRBV3-1 and TRBJ2-5, with D perhaps given as TRBD1 or TRBD2 (5 bases each). The DNA end lines up better with TRBJ2-7; the J call may be wrong. Germline CDR1 and CDR2: LGHDT and YNNKEL (reference sequence). This CDR3 comprises 14 residues. In nucleotides, the CDR3 is TGTACCAGCAGACGGGACCTAAACTCCTACGAGCAGTACTTC. Translation: CTSRRDLNSYEQYF.

This clonotype showed up just a few times. The genes are TRBV6-2 or TRBV6-3 and TRBJ1-5, with D unresolved. Between the trimmed V and J ends, which lost 5 bases and 5 bases, there was a span of 10 bases. The germline gives CDR1 MNHEY, CDR2 SVGEGT. The CDR3 length is 13 residues. The CDR3 nucleotides are TGTGCCAGCAGTGACGCAGCGCATCAGCCCCAGCATTTT. This codes for CASSDAAHQPQHF.

In the case of this clonotype: A junction boundary mismatches the germline segment, possibly from a read error. The gene calls are TRBV7-9 and TRBJ2-1; D is ambiguous. CDR1 and CDR2 (germline): SEHNR, FQNEAQ (reference sequence). The CDR3 totals 16 residues. This CDR3 is CASSLADVSSYNEQLF. CDR3 in DNA: TGTGCCAGCAGCTTAGCGGATGTGAGCTCCTACAATGAGCAGCTCTTC. The full variable domain, with the rest looked up from reference TRBV7-9 and TRBJ2-1, is DTGVSQNPRHKITKRGQNVTFRCDPISEHNRLYWYRQTLGQGPEFLTYFQNEAQLEKSRLLSDRFSAERPKGSFSTLEIQRTEQGDSAMYLCASSLADVSSYNEQLFGPGTRLTVL.

The chain combines TRBV12-3 or TRBV12-4 with TRBJ1-2, with a weak D call TRBD1 (5 bases). Trimming shortened V by 6 bases and J by 7 bases, and 12 bases separated the two germline ends. CDR3 size: 12 residues. The chain's CDR3 is CASRQIDSGYTF. Written as DNA, the CDR3 is TGTGCCAGCAGGCAAATCGACAGTGGCTACACCTTC.

This clonotype was seen only a few times. J is TRBJ2-3 and V is TRBV10-3; 9 nucleotides match TRBD1. Trimming took 4 bases from V and 3 from J; bases not matched to a gene: 2. CDR3 length: 14 amino acids. The germline CDR1 and CDR2 sequences are ENHRY and SYGVKD. The CDR3 nucleotides read TGTGCCATCAGTGTTGACAGGGGGACAGATACGCAGTATTTT. Encoded protein: CAISVDRGTDTQYF.

V is TRBV4-3 and J is TRBJ2-7, with D perhaps TRBD2 (6 bases). Germline V gene lookup returns CDR1 LGHNA and CDR2 YSLEER. V lost 0 bases, J lost 6 bases, and 6 bases lay in between. The CDR3 has 12 amino acids. The CDR3 region has the DNA TGCGCCAGCAGCCAAGACGGGGGCGAGCAGTACTTC. Protein sequence: CASSQDGGEQYF.

This chain joins TRBV5-6 and TRBJ2-7; D remains ambiguous. Trimming took off 3 bases at V and 7 bases at J, with 8 bases between the two ends. This CDR3 is 11 amino acids long. CDR1 is SGHDT and CDR2 is YYEEEE in the germline V gene. CDR3: CASSSFGEQYF. The CDR3 DNA reads as TGTGCCAGCAGCTCTTTTGGGGAGCAGTACTTC.

This chain connects TRBV5-1 to TRBJ2-1; weak D call: TRBD2 (5 bases). This CDR3 has 14 residues. Germline V gene data show CDR1 as SGHRS and CDR2 as YFSETQ. V lost 0 bases, J lost 7 bases, and 11 bases lay in between. The DNA for the CDR3 is TGCGCCAGCAGCTTGGCCCGGACTGGGAATGAGCAGTTCTTC. This translates into CASSLARTGNEQFF.

This clonotype occurred a few times. This sequence joins TRBV11-2 and TRBJ2-5; D is uncertain. In germline, CDR1 is SGHAT, CDR2 FQNNGV. The ends were cut back, 4 bases at V and 3 bases at J, with 6 bases in the middle. This CDR3 is built from 12 residues. For the CDR3, the DNA is TGTGCCAGCAGCTCCCTTAAAGAGACCCAGTACTTC. Translating gives CASSSLKETQYF.

This sequence joins TRBV27 and TRBJ2-7; no clear D. The length of the CDR3 is 13 residues. V gave up 2 bases and J gave up 2 bases, with 7 bases separating them. Looked up from germline, CDR1 is MNHEY and CDR2 is SMNVEV (reference sequence). The CDR3 loop is CASSLGIPYEQYF. Written as DNA, the CDR3 is TGTGCCAGCAGTTTAGGTATTCCCTACGAGCAGTACTTC.

The V and J genes are TRBV21-1 and TRBJ1-5. TRBV21-1 is a known pseudogene. The CDR3 extends over 12 amino acids. The CDR3 sequence is CASSKQVQPQHF. The CDR3, as DNA: TGTGCCAGCAGCAAACAGGTTCAGCCCCAGCATTTT.

This clonotype occurred a few times. This chain connects TRBV2 to TRBJ1-1; D is possibly TRBD1 (5 bases). V lost 6 bases and J lost 0, with 11 bases in between. The CDR3 sequence is 14 residues long. Germline-derived CDR1 and CDR2 are SNHLY and FYNNEI. The CDR3 loop reads CASRTGGVNTEAFF. For the CDR3, the DNA is TGTGCCAGCAGAACAGGCGGGGTGAACACTGAAGCTTTCTTT.

V is TRBV28 and J is TRBJ2-7; 12 bases align to TRBD2. The CDR3 runs 15 residues. V lost 6 bases and J lost 0; bases outside the gene matches: 3. The V gene's germline CDR1 is MDHEN and CDR2 SYDVKM. The CDR3 nucleotides are TGTGCCAGCAGCCGGACTAGCGGGATCTCCTACGAGCAGTACTTC. This encodes CASSRTSGISYEQYF.

This chain uses TRBV6-1 with TRBJ1-5; 9 bases map to TRBD1. CDR3 length: 14 amino acids. Trimming at V came to 6 bases and at J to 7 bases, leaving 7 bases not matched to a gene. Germline V CDR1 and CDR2: MNHNS, SASEGT. The CDR3 is CASRGQGTWQPQHF. The CDR3 nucleotides read TGTGCCAGCAGGGGACAGGGTACATGGCAGCCCCAGCATTTT.

This clonotype was recorded a few times. As the CDR3 is not closed by the conserved phenylalanine or tryptophan, this likely results from a read error. V usage is TRBV3-1 and J usage is TRBJ1-2; D perhaps matches TRBD1 (5 bases). Looked up from germline, CDR1 is LGHDT and CDR2 is YNNKEL (reference sequence). The V and J ends lost 0 bases and 7 bases respectively, with 15 bases between them. The CDR3 is 15 residues long. CDR3 in amino acids: CASSQDRKLRGGYTL. CDR3 coding DNA: TGTGCCAGCAGCCAAGATCGGAAGCTGAGGGGTGGCTACACCCTC.